This entry lists 24 T cell receptor beta chains sequenced from one sample in a study of cytomegalovirus exposure and HLA in healthy donors. A multiplex PCR was run with 60 Vbeta primers and 13 Jbeta primers. Only in-frame clones appear in the TCRdb table, and some are missing; sequencing was by immunoSEQ multiplex PCR. The sample shows around 160,000 clones, approximately 80% of them seen only once. The sequenced sample consisted of PBMCs. The receptors here all came from a woman aged 18 to 35 in good health and CMV-seronegative.

The genes are TRBV5-5 and TRBJ1-6; D not resolved. The CDR3 extends over 16 amino acids. CDR1 and CDR2 from the germline V gene are SGHKS and YYEKEE (reference sequence). The V gene lost 1 base and the J gene lost 3 bases, with 11 bases spanning the gap. In DNA, the CDR3 is TGTGCCAGCAGCTTGAGTTCAGATATCTATAATTCACCCCTCCACTTT. The encoded protein is CASSLSSDIYNSPLHF.

The chain recombines TRBV7-9 with TRBJ2-7; TRBD1 matches 11 bases. Germline CDR1 and CDR2: SEHNR and FQNEAQ (reference sequence). The V gene end was trimmed by 5 bases and the J gene end by 6 bases; junction bases not matched to a gene: 3. CDR3 length: 13 residues. The CDR3, as DNA: TGTGCCAGCAGCCGCGGGACAGGGGGCGAGCAGTACTTC. It yields the protein CASSRGTGGEQYF.

CDR3 residues: CASSLRPGTIYF. The DNA for the CDR3 is TGCGCCAGCAGCTTGCGTCCGGGCACCATATATTTT. The genes are TRBV5-1 and TRBJ1-3; the D is unclear. The CDR3 loop spans 12 amino acids. Trimming stripped 1 base from V and 9 bases from J, with 8 bases between. CDR1 SGHRS and CDR2 YFSETQ come from the germline V gene.

The chain uses TRBV5-1 and TRBJ1-2; 10 bases map to TRBD1. CDR1 SGHRS and CDR2 YFSETQ come from the germline V gene. CDR3 length: 15 amino acids. V gave up 4 bases and J gave up 1 base; unmatched junction bases: 4. The CDR3 DNA reads as TGCGCCAGCAGCCCCGGGGACAGGGGTAACTATGGCTACACCTTC. Protein sequence: CASSPGDRGNYGYTF.

The chain is built from TRBV9 and TRBJ2-1; TRBD2 agrees at 10 bases. The V and J ends lost 5 bases and 7 bases, in that order; junction bases with no gene match: 6. The CDR3 is made up of 14 amino acids. The germline gives CDR1 SGDLS, CDR2 YYNGEE. The CDR3: CASSSTSGVNEQFF. CDR3 nucleotide sequence: TGTGCCAGCAGTAGTACTAGCGGGGTGAATGAGCAGTTCTTC.

This sequence joins TRBV7-2 and TRBJ1-2; 7 nucleotides line up with TRBD1. Unmatched junction bases numbered 9, after V lost 3 bases and J lost 5 bases. Germline assignment: CDR1 SGHTA and CDR2 FQGNSA. This CDR3 spans 15 amino acids. The CDR3 region is CASSFSKGAGYGYTF. In DNA form, the CDR3 reads TGTGCCAGCAGCTTTTCTAAGGGGGCGGGTTATGGCTACACCTTC.

The CDR3 region is CASSFRDKDTQYF. The DNA for the CDR3 is TGCGCCAGCAGCTTCCGGGACAAAGATACGCAGTATTTT. This chain uses TRBV5-1 with TRBJ2-3; a weak D match, TRBD1 (6 bases). Trimming removed 2 bases at V and 5 bases at J, with 9 bases between. The CDR3 length is 13 residues. The germline gives CDR1 SGHRS, CDR2 YFSETQ.

The rearrangement links TRBV5-6 to TRBJ2-7, with 8 nucleotides matching TRBD1. This CDR3 has 13 residues. Germline-derived CDR1 and CDR2 are SGHDT and YYEEEE. Losses at the gene ends were 3 bases for V and 7 bases for J; bases not matched to a gene: 6. The CDR3, as DNA: TGTGCCAGCAGCTACGACGGGGACAGGGAGCAGTACTTC. Residues: CASSYDGDREQYF.

The CDR3, as DNA: TGTGCCAGCTCCCGAGACAGTGGCAATCAGCCCCAGCATTTT. Protein product: CASSRDSGNQPQHF. This rearrangement joins TRBV18 to TRBJ1-5, with D tentatively TRBD1 (5 bases). The CDR3 extends over 14 amino acids. Germline V gives CDR1 KGHSH, CDR2 LQKENI. V gave up 6 bases and J gave up 2 bases, with 11 bases separating them.

V is TRBV30 and J is TRBJ1-4; TRBD1 agrees at 10 bases. V lost 3 bases and J lost 7; bases outside the gene matches: 2. Germline loops: CDR1 GTSNPN, CDR2 SVGIG (reference sequence). The CDR3 totals 13 residues. CDR3 nucleotides: TGTGCCTGGAGGAGGACAGGGGGTGAAAAACTGTTTTTT. It codes for CAWRRTGGEKLFF.

This sequence joins TRBV4-1 and TRBJ1-5, with TRBD1 identical over 11 bases. CDR1 MGHRA and CDR2 YSYEKL come from the germline V gene. The CDR3 spans 19 residues. V was pared by 0 bases and J by 1 base, with 8 bases of the junction left unmatched. CDR3 loop: CASSQDPEGQGGSNQPQHF. DNA of the CDR3: TGCGCCAGCAGCCAAGACCCAGAGGGACAGGGGGGAAGCAATCAGCCCCAGCATTTT.

The chain carries TRBV11-3 and TRBJ1-2; D perhaps matches TRBD1 (5 bases). Germline V gene sequence: CDR1 SGHNT, CDR2 YENEEA. V was pared by 5 bases and J by 4 bases, with 20 bases between. The CDR3 consists of 16 residues. DNA for the CDR3: TGTGCCAGCAGCCCCCAGTCCCTAGACAGAACCTATGGCTACACCTTC. It yields the protein CASSPQSLDRTYGYTF.

The chain employs TRBV14 and TRBJ2-2, with TRBD2 as a possible D gene (5 bases). V shed 4 bases and J shed 4 bases, with 7 bases lying between them. CDR3 length: 13 residues. The V gene's germline CDR1 is SGHDN and CDR2 FVKESK. CDR3 protein: CASSPGITGELFF. The CDR3 region has the DNA TGTGCCAGCAGCCCGGGGATCACCGGGGAGCTGTTTTTT.

The V and J genes are TRBV19 and TRBJ2-1; maybe TRBD2 (5 bases). The V end lost 5 bases, the J end lost 9 bases, and 17 bases lay between the germline ends. The length of the CDR3 is 14 residues. Germline values: CDR1 LNHDA, CDR2 SQIVND (reference sequence). The DNA of the CDR3 is TGTGCCAGTAGTGGCGGGTTACGGCAAAGTGAGCAGTTCTTC. It encodes CASSGGLRQSEQFF.

The CDR3 reads CASSYSRLTYGYTF. The CDR3 nucleotides are TGTGCCAGCAGTTACTCGAGGTTAACATATGGCTACACCTTC. This rearrangement joins TRBV6-5 to TRBJ1-2; D remains ambiguous. Germline V gene data show CDR1 as MNHEY and CDR2 as SVGAGI. The CDR3 length is 14 residues. The V end was cut by 0 bases, the J end by 5 bases, with 10 bases between.

This clone was seen more than once but under ten times. This sequence joins TRBV5-4 and TRBJ1-1, with 7 positions matching TRBD1. The V segment lost 0 bases and the J segment 1 base; nucleotides outside the gene matches: 3. The CDR3 covers 15 residues. Germline V lookup: CDR1 SGHNT, CDR2 YYREEE (reference sequence). This chain's CDR3 is CASSLETGRNTEAFF. CDR3 DNA sequence: TGTGCCAGCAGCTTGGAGACAGGGAGGAACACTGAAGCTTTCTTT.

The rearrangement uses TRBV7-9 and TRBJ2-7; 7 positions agree with TRBD1. Trimming at V came to 1 base and at J to 3 bases, leaving 9 bases not matched to a gene. Germline assignment: CDR1 SEHNR and CDR2 FQNEAQ (reference sequence). CDR3 size: 16 residues. The CDR3 nucleotides read TGTGCCAGCAGCTTAGAGATAGGGGGCGCGAGCTACGAGCAGTACTTC. This encodes CASSLEIGGASYEQYF.

This clone came up a few times. The CDR3 loop is CASSQPPGQTFNEQFF. The CDR3 coding sequence is TGTGCCAGCAGCCAACCGCCGGGACAGACTTTCAATGAGCAGTTCTTC. V gene TRBV5-4 combines with J gene TRBJ2-1, with TRBD1 matching 7 bases. Germline V gives CDR1 SGHNT, CDR2 YYREEE (reference sequence). The CDR3 loop spans 16 amino acids. V dropped 4 bases and J dropped 6; count of bases not matched to a gene: 13.

This clone was observed once. This rearrangement joins TRBV30 to TRBJ1-3; D call uncertain. The CDR3 is 13 residues long. Germline V gene lookup returns CDR1 GTSNPN and CDR2 SVGIG (reference sequence). The V end was cut by 2 bases, the J end by 0 bases, with 5 bases between. The DNA for the CDR3 is TGTGCCTGGAGTCGGGGCTCTGGAAACACCATATATTTT. Translated, it gives CAWSRGSGNTIYF. The complete variable domain, with remaining parts taken from reference TRBV30 and TRBJ1-3, reads SQTIHQWPATLVQPVGSPLSLECTVEGTSNPNLYWYRQAAGRGLQLLFYSVGIGQISSEVPQNLSASRPQDRQFILSSKKLLLSDSGFYLCAWSRGSGNTIYFGEGSWLTVV.

The chain links TRBV18 to TRBJ2-5; TRBD2 is a possible D gene (8 bases). V lost 0 bases and J lost 4, with 18 bases in between. This CDR3 is built from 17 residues. Germline V lookup: CDR1 KGHSH, CDR2 LQKENI. CDR3 sequence reads: CASSPPEPGRGRETQYF. The CDR3, as DNA: TGTGCCAGCTCACCACCGGAACCCGGGAGGGGGCGAGAGACCCAGTACTTC.

V is TRBV5-6 and J is TRBJ2-7, with 14 bases matching TRBD2. From germline, CDR1 is SGHDT and CDR2 YYEEEE. V was clipped by 4 bases and J by 3 bases; unmatched bases: 6. There are 16 residues in the CDR3. CDR3 sequence (DNA): TGTGCCAGCAGCCCCTCGGGACTAGCGGGAGTCTACGAGCAGTACTTC. Amino acid sequence: CASSPSGLAGVYEQYF.

V and J are TRBV6-4 and TRBJ1-2; D call uncertain. The length of the CDR3 is 13 residues. Per germline, CDR1 MRHNA and CDR2 SNTAGT. Between the trimmed V and J ends, which lost 3 bases and 3 bases, there was a span of 8 bases. The CDR3 sequence is CASSEGQHYGYTF. The CDR3 bases are TGTGCCAGCAGTGAGGGCCAACACTATGGCTACACCTTC.

V usage is TRBV29-1 and J usage is TRBJ1-5; 7 nucleotides align to TRBD1. Germline lookup yields CDR1 SQVTM and CDR2 ANQGSEA. The CDR3 runs to 15 residues. With V trimmed by 5 bases and J by 3 bases, 10 bases remained unmatched. The CDR3 here is CSVLAGTADNQPQHF. Written as DNA, the CDR3 is TGCAGCGTTCTCGCCGGGACAGCAGACAATCAGCCCCAGCATTTT.

A remark on this clone: One end of the junction fails to match germline, which may point to a read error. The gene calls are TRBV4-2 and TRBJ2-6; TRBD1 matches at 9 bases. The CDR3 covers 16 residues. Germline V gives CDR1 LGHNA, CDR2 YNFKEQ. In nucleotides, the CDR3 is TGTGCCAGCAGCCCACGGGACAGGGCTGGGGCCAACGGCCTGACTTTC. Translation: CASSPRDRAGANGLTF.